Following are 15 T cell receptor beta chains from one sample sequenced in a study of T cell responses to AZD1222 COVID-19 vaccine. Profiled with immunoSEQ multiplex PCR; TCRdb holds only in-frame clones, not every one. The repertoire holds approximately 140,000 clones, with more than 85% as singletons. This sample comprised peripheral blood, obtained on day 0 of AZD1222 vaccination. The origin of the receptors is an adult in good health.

The CDR3 sequence is CASSYTDTQYF. The CDR3 DNA reads TGTGCCAGCAGTTACACAGATACGCAGTATTTT. The chain is built from TRBV28 and TRBJ2-3; D is ambiguous. The CDR3 length is 11 residues. The V end was cut by 4 bases, the J end by 2 bases, with 1 base between. Per germline, CDR1 MDHEN and CDR2 SYDVKM.

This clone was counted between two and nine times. The CDR3 nucleotides read TGCAGTGCTAGCATCAATTCACCCCTCCACTTT. Amino acids: CSASINSPLHF. The chain uses TRBV20-1 and TRBJ1-6; D gene uncertain. Trimming cost V 3 bases and J 7 bases, with 4 bases left between them. Looked up from germline, CDR1 is DFQATT and CDR2 is SNEGSKA (reference sequence). CDR3 length: 11 residues.

CDR3 amino acids: CASSLESVYGYTF. The CDR3 DNA is TGTGCCAGCAGCTTGGAATCAGTCTATGGCTACACCTTC. V and J are TRBV7-2 and TRBJ1-2; D is ambiguous. The CDR3 has 13 amino acids. Germline V gives CDR1 SGHTA, CDR2 FQGNSA. V lost 3 bases and J 4 bases, leaving 9 bases between the germline ends.

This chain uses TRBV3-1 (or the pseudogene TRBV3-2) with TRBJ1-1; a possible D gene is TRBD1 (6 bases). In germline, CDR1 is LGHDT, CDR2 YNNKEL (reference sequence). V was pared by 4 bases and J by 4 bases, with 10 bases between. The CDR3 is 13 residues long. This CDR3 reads CASSRTGPTEAFF. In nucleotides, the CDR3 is TGTGCCAGCAGCCGAACAGGGCCCACTGAAGCTTTCTTT.

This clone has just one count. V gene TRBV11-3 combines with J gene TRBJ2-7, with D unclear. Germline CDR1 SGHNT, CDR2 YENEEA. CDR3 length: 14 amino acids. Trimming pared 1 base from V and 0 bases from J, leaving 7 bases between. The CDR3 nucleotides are TGTGCCAGCAGCTTAGTCGCCGGCTCCTACGAGCAGTACTTC. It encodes CASSLVAGSYEQYF.

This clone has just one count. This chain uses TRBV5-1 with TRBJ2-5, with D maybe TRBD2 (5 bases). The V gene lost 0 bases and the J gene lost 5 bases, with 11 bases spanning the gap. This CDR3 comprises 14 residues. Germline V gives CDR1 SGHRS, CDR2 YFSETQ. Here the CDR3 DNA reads TGCGCCAGCAGCTTGGGTTTCCGAGGGGAGACCCAGTACTTC. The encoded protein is CASSLGFRGETQYF.

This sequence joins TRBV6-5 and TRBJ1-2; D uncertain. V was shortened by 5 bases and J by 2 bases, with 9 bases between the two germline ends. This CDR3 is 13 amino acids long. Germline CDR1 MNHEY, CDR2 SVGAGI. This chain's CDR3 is CASSRGSNYGYTF. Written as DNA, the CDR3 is TGTGCCAGCAGTCGCGGGTCGAACTATGGCTACACCTTC.

The CDR3 nucleotides are TGTGCCAGCAGTTTAGGGCAGGGCCCCTACAATGAGCAGTTCTTC. As protein: CASSLGQGPYNEQFF. The V gene is TRBV28, the J gene TRBJ2-1, with D tentatively TRBD1 (5 bases). CDR3 length equals 15 residues. The V gene's germline CDR1 is MDHEN and CDR2 SYDVKM. Trimming cost V 2 bases and J 2 bases, with 10 bases left between them.

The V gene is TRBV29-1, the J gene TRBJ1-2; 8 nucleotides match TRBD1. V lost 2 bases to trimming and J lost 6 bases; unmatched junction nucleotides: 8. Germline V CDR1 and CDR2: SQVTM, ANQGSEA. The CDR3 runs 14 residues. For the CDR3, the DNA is TGCAGCGTTGAACTCTGGCCAGGGGGCGATGGCTACACCTTC. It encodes CSVELWPGGDGYTF.

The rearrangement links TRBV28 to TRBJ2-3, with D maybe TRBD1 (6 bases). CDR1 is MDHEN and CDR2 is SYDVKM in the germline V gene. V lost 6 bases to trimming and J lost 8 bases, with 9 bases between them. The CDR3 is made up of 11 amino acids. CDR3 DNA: TGTGCCAGCAGCCTAGGGGGTACGCAGTATTTT. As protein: CASSLGGTQYF.

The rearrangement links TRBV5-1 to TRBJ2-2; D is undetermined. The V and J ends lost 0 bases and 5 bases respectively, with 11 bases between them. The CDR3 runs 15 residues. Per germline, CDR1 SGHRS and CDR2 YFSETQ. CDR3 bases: TGCGCCAGCAGCTTGGAGGGCCCAAAGACCGGGGAGCTGTTTTTT. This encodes CASSLEGPKTGELFF. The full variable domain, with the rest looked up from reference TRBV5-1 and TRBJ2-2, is KAGVTQTPRYLIKTRGQQVTLSCSPISGHRSVSWYQQTPGQGLQFLFEYFSETQRNKGNFPGRFSGRQFSNSRSEMNVSTLELGDSALYLCASSLEGPKTGELFFGEGSRLTVL.

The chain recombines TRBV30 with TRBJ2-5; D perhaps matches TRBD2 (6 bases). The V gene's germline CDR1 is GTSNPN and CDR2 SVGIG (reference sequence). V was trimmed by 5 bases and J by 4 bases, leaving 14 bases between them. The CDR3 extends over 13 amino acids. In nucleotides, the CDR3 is TGTGCCTGGGGGGCGGGGATCGGAGAGACCCAGTACTTC. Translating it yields CAWGAGIGETQYF.

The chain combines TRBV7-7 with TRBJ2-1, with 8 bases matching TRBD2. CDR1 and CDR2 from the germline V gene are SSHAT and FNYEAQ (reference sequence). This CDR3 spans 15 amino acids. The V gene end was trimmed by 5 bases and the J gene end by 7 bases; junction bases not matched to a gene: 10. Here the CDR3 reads CASSQLADPRNEQFF. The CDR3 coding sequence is TGTGCCAGCAGCCAACTAGCGGATCCTCGGAATGAGCAGTTCTTC.

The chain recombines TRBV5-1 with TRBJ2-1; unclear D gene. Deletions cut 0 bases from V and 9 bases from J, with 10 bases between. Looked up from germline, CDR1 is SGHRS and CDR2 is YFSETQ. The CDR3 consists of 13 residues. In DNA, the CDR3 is TGCGCCAGCAGCTTGGCAGCCCCGGGTGAGCAGTTCTTC. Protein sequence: CASSLAAPGEQFF.

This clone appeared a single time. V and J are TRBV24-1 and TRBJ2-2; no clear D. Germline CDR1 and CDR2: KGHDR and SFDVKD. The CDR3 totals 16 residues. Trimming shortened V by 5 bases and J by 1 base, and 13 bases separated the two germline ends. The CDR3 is CATSGRRTGNTGELFF. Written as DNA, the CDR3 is TGTGCCACCAGTGGCCGACGGACGGGGAACACCGGGGAGCTGTTTTTT.